This TCR beta chain appears in the sequencing data of a study of siplizumab effects on memory and regulatory T cells (dated by TCRdb to the late 2010s). Regarding the complete study: The study examined how the anti-CD2 antibody siplizumab affects alloreactive T-cell subsets in allogeneic mixed lymphocyte reactions built from human PBMCs.

With respect to this clone: What this receptor recognizes is not known. No much larger clone is present one base from it, and per-base qualities are unavailable.

What the study reported, not specific to this receptor: Whether proliferating Tregs from siplizumab cultures were suppressive was not functionally confirmed. Siplizumab significantly lowered the cumulative frequency of alloreactive sequences that could be traced to unstimulated CD4+ memory T cells. A naive or memory phenotype could not be assigned to roughly 75-96% of proliferating CD4+ or CD8+ clones. Because sequences below about 10^-5 frequency were poorly captured, only a minor fraction of alloreactive clones could be mapped to unstimulated subsets. Unstimulated naive T cells appeared to be more diverse than memory T cells, and naive cells seemed to make a substantial contribution to the alloresponse. Of the alloreactive CD4+ clones that could be mapped, the Treg-derived share averaged roughly 73% with siplizumab compared with about 27% in control reactions.

Sorted unstimulated T cells and proliferating T cells recovered from mixed lymphocyte reactions were subjected to TCRbeta CDR3 sequencing. Fresh whole blood from around eleven HLA-typed healthy donors served as the source for isolating PBMCs. To map where alloreactive clones came from, unstimulated CD4+ regulatory T cells were FACS-sorted. The library came from the immunoSEQ multiplex PCR assay. Some 1.1 x 10^5 TCR templates per sample were assayed on the deep sequencing platform. Genomic DNA extracted from sorted T cells was used for TCRbeta CDR3 sequencing. In the original analysis: Clonal analysis of TCRbeta CDR3 data was done in the R programming language. Comparing unstimulated samples against CFSE-low samples taken after the reaction was how alloreactive CD4+ and CD8+ clones were defined. By matching sequences to the repertoires of sorted unstimulated Treg and non-Treg cells, each alloreactive CD4+ clone was assigned a regulatory or non-regulatory origin. The table was pulled from immuneACCESS by TCRdb, which kept in-frame rearrangements only. Such tables lose some clones; where checked, under half of the loss comes from unresolved V genes, and the rest has no known cause. V, J and clone size are taken as reported in that table, and D and trimming were inferred from the DNA itself. Recorded for this sample are over 80,000 clones; 87% of them occurred a single time. The leading ten clones occupy approximately 1.5% of the sample.

Sequencing input: Tregs sorted from blood. The sequence was obtained from a human donor in good health.

The nucleotides read TGCGCCAGCAGCTTGGGCCAGGGGGTGAGGGAGACCCAGTACTTC. It translates as CASSLGQGVRETQYF. The receptor chain draws on TRBV5-1 and TRBJ2-5; TRBD1 agrees with 7 junctional bases. Measured from the cysteine to the phenylalanine, the CDR3 is 15 residues long. The read is trimmed to its CDR3 DNA, 45 bases read in frame from base 1. Based on the germline V gene, the CDR1 and CDR2 sequences are SGHRS and YFSETQ. Here V drops 0 bases and J drops 5 bases, and the junction holds 7 bases not matched to any gene.